Below, 10 T cell receptor beta chains from the same sample are listed, as sequenced in a study of prognosis after radiotherapy for stage I lung cancer. It was by two-round multiplex PCR that TCR beta CDR3 was amplified from genomic DNA. Amplification during the initial PCR round employed primers specific to each TRBV and TRBJ gene. TCRdb reanalysed the multiplex PCR reads using MiXCR and keeps one entry per CDR3 protein. Among tens of thousands of distinct CDR3 sequences listed, roughly 47% were seen once. Sample: PBMCs, taken before or after stereotactic body radiation therapy (not recorded which). The receptors here all came from a donor over 45 with non-small cell lung cancer.

This clonotype was seen at least ten times. This sequence joins TRBV5-6 and TRBJ1-6; the D is unclear. Deletions cut 0 bases from V and 6 bases from J, with 7 bases between. The CDR3 covers 14 residues. Germline V gives CDR1 SGHDT, CDR2 YYEEEE. The CDR3 reads CASSLGVSNSPLHF. CDR3 in DNA: TGTGCCAGCAGCTTGGGGGTTAGTAATTCACCCCTCCACTTT.

This clonotype was seen at least ten times. V usage is TRBV7-2 and J usage is TRBJ1-4; no reliable D call. The CDR3 has 16 amino acids. Trimming cost V 5 bases and J 5 bases, with 18 bases left between them. Germline CDR1 reads SGHTA; CDR2 reads FQGNSA. The CDR3 nucleotides read TGTGCCAGCAGCCTAGGAGGCTGGCAACCGAATGAAAAACTGTTTTTT. The encoded protein is CASSLGGWQPNEKLFF.

This clonotype occurred many times. The chain links TRBV12-3 or TRBV12-4 to TRBJ2-5; 12 nucleotides line up with TRBD2. This CDR3 is built from 15 residues. The trim removed 7 bases at V and 3 bases at J, leaving 6 bases unmatched. The CDR3 bases are TGTGCCAGCATCATCAGGACTAGCGGGAAAGAGACCCAGTACTTC. It codes for CASIIRTSGKETQYF.

Comment on this clonotype: The conserved phenylalanine or tryptophan normally closing the CDR3 is absent here, so this likely arose from a read error. No DNA is shown, since the ends of the CDR3 on it are uncertain; the CDR3 is the one TCRdb lists. CDR3 in amino acids: CSASDSGRSFS. The chain has TRBV20-1 and TRBJ2-1; the D call in the table, TRBD2, was not verified against the DNA. Germline lookup yields CDR1 DFQATT and CDR2 SNEGSKA (reference sequence). The CDR3 is 11 residues long, ends included.

In its sample, this clonotype ranks as medium-sized. This chain connects TRBV27 to TRBJ2-7, with D possibly called TRBD1 or TRBD2 (6 bases each). This CDR3 is 14 amino acids long. Germline V lookup: CDR1 MNHEY, CDR2 SMNVEV (reference sequence). Trimming cost V 3 bases and J 6 bases, with 15 bases left between them. The CDR3 coding sequence is TGTGCCAGCAGTTTGGAGGGGGGCGAGGTCGAGCAGTACTTC. This encodes CASSLEGGEVEQYF.

This clonotype was observed many times. DNA of the CDR3: TGTGCCAGCAGATTTAGTGGGGACCTCTACGAGCAGTACTTC. This gives the protein CASRFSGDLYEQYF. This chain connects TRBV7-9 to TRBJ2-7; D assignment may be TRBD1 or TRBD2 (5 bases each). The CDR3 is 14 residues long. V lost 6 bases and J 3 bases, leaving 15 bases between the germline ends. Germline V CDR1 and CDR2: SEHNR, FQNEAQ (reference sequence).

This clonotype counts as medium-sized. The chain carries TRBV7-2 and TRBJ1-1; TRBD1 aligns across 8 bases. Germline values: CDR1 SGHTA, CDR2 FQGNSA. CDR3 size: 18 residues. The trim removed 1 base at V and 1 base at J, leaving 11 bases unmatched. CDR3 in amino acids: CASSLGGWGTGTNTEAFF. CDR3 DNA: TGTGCCAGCAGCTTAGGAGGGTGGGGGACAGGTACGAACACTGAAGCTTTCTTT.

There are many counts of this clonotype. This sequence joins TRBV3-1 and TRBJ2-1, with D hard to call. CDR3 length: 14 amino acids. CDR1 and CDR2 (germline): LGHDT, YNNKEL (reference sequence). Trimming pared 0 bases from V and 6 bases from J, leaving 9 bases between. The CDR3 nucleotides are TGTGCCAGCAGCCAAGAGATGCACGCCAATGAGCAGTTCTTC. This translates into CASSQEMHANEQFF.

V is TRBV5-4 and J is TRBJ1-1; D is unclear. V dropped 3 bases and J dropped 0 bases, with 15 bases sitting between them. This CDR3 is built from 16 residues. In germline, CDR1 is SGHNT, CDR2 YYREEE (reference sequence). The CDR3 DNA sequence: TGTGCCAGCAGCTCCATAACAAATGAGTTGAACACTGAAGCTTTCTTT. Its protein is CASSSITNELNTEAFF. Full variable domain (rest looked up from reference TRBV5-4 and TRBJ1-1): ETGVTQSPTHLIKTRGQQVTLRCSSQSGHNTVSWYQQALGQGPQFIFQYYREEENGRGNFPPRFSGLQFPNYSSELNVNALELDDSALYLCASSSITNELNTEAFFGQGTRLTVV.

At least ten counts were recorded for this clonotype. This rearrangement joins TRBV28 to TRBJ1-5; the D is unclear. Trimming stripped 2 bases from V and 8 bases from J, with 10 bases between. The germline V gene has CDR1 MDHEN and CDR2 SYDVKM. The CDR3 runs to 13 residues. CDR3 amino acids: CASSLEQWKPQHF. The CDR3 DNA reads as TGTGCCAGCAGTTTAGAACAGTGGAAGCCCCAGCATTTT.